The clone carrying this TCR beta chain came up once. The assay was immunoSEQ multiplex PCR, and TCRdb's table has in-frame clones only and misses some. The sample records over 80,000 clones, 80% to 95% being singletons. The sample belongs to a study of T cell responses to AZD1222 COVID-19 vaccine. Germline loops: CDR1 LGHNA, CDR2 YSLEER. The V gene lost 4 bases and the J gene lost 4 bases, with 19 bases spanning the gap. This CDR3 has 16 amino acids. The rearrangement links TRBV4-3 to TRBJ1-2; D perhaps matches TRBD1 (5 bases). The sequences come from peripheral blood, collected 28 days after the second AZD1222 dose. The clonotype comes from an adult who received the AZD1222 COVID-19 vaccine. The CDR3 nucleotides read TGCGCCAGCAGCCCAGAACCGCAGGGAACGGGCTATGGCTACACCTTC. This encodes CASSPEPQGTGYGYTF.